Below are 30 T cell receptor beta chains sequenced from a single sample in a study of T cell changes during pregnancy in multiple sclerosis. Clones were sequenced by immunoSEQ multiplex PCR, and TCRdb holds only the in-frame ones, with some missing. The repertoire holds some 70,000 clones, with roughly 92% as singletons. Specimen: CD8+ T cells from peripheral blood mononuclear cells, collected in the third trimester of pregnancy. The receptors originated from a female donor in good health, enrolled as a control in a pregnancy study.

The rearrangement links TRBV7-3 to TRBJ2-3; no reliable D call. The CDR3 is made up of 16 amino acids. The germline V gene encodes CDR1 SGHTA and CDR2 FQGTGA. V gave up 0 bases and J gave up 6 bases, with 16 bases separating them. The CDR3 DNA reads TGTGCCAGCAGCTTAACGGCCTCCTTCTCCGGGGATACGCAGTATTTT. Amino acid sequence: CASSLTASFSGDTQYF.

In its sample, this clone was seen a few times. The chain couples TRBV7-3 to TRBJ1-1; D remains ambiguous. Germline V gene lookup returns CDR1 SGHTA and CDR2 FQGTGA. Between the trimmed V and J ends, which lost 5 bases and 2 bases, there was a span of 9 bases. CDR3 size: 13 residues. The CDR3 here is CASSRRGNTEAFF. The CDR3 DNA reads TGTGCCAGCAGCCGACGAGGAAACACTGAAGCTTTCTTT. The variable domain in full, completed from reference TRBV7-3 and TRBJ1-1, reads GAGVSQTPSNKVTEKGKYVELRCDPISGHTALYWYRQSLGQGPEFLIYFQGTGAADDSGLPNDRFFAVRPEGSVSTLKIQRTERGDSAVYLCASSRRGNTEAFFGQGTRLTVV.

The CDR3 sequence: CASSHLPGQGSPMAYGYTF. DNA of the CDR3: TGTGCCAGCAGCCATCTCCCGGGACAGGGGTCTCCCATGGCCTATGGCTACACCTTC. The gene calls are TRBV4-2 and TRBJ1-2, with 10 bases lining up with TRBD1. The ends lost 3 bases at V and 4 bases at J; junction bases unmatched: 17. This CDR3 has 19 residues. Looked up from germline, CDR1 is LGHNA and CDR2 is YNFKEQ.

Written as DNA, the CDR3 is TGTGCCAGCAACCACAGGGGGCCCACCGGGGAGCTGTTTTTT. Its translation: CASNHRGPTGELFF. The chain has TRBV5-6 and TRBJ2-2; 9 positions agree with TRBD1. Germline V gene lookup returns CDR1 SGHDT and CDR2 YYEEEE. The CDR3 runs 14 residues. V trimming: 6 bases; J trimming: 4 bases; junction bases outside the gene matches: 4. The variable domain in full, completed from reference TRBV5-6 and TRBJ2-2, reads DAGVTQSPTHLIKTRGQQVTLRCSPKSGHDTVSWYQQALGQGPQFIFQYYEEEERQRGNFPDRFSGHQFPNYSSELNVNALLLGDSALYLCASNHRGPTGELFFGEGSRLTVL.

The CDR3 sequence: CASSQGTGGGTDTQYF. CDR3 nucleotide sequence: TGTGCCAGCAGCCAGGGGACAGGGGGCGGAACAGATACGCAGTATTTT. The chain joins TRBV9 to TRBJ2-3, with TRBD1 identical over 12 bases. Germline V gene data show CDR1 as SGDLS and CDR2 as YYNGEE. There are 16 residues in the CDR3. J was trimmed by 3 bases and V by 4 bases; bases with no gene match: 6.

The chain's CDR3 is CASGLARGDTQYF. CDR3 sequence (DNA): TGTGCTAGTGGTTTGGCAAGAGGGGATACGCAGTATTTT. The genes are TRBV12-5 and TRBJ2-3; the D gene is possibly TRBD2 (5 bases). The length of the CDR3 is 13 residues. The germline V gene encodes CDR1 LGHNT and CDR2 FRNRAP. V gave up 1 base and J gave up 6 bases, with 8 bases separating them.

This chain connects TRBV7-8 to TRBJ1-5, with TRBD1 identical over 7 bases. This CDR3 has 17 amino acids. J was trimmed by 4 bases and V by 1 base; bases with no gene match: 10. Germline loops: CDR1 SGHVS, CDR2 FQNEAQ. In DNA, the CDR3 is TGTGCCAGCAGCTTAGAGACAGGGTGGTCTTCGAATCAGCCCCAGCATTTT. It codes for CASSLETGWSSNQPQHF.

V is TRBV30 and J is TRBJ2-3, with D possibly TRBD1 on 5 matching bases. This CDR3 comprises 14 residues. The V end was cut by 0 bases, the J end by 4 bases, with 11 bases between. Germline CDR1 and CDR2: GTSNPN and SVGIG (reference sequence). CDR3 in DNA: TGTGCCTGGAGTGTAACAGGTCGAGCAGATACGCAGTATTTT. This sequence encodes CAWSVTGRADTQYF.

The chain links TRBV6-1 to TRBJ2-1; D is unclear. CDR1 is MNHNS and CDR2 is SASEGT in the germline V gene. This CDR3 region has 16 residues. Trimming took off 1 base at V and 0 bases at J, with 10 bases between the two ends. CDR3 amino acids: CASSEVGPSSYNEQFF. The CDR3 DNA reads TGTGCCAGCAGTGAAGTTGGGCCGAGCTCCTACAATGAGCAGTTCTTC.

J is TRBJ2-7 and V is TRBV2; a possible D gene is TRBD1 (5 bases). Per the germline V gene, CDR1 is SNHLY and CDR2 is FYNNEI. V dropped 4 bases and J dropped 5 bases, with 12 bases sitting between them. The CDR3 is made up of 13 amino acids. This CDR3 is CASSVAGPHEQYF. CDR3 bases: TGTGCCAGCAGTGTGGCAGGGCCCCACGAGCAGTACTTC.

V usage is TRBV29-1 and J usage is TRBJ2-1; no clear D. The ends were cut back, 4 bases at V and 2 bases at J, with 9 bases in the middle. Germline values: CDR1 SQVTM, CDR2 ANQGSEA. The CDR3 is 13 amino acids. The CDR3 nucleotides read TGCAGCGTTGTCGAGGCCCCCTACAATGAGCAGTTCTTC. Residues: CSVVEAPYNEQFF.

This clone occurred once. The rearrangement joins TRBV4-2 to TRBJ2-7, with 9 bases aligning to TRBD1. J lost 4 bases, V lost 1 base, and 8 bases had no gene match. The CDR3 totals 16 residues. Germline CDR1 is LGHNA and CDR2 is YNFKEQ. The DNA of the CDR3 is TGTGCCAGCAGCCAAGGGAGGGGACAGGGACCGTACGAGCAGTACTTC. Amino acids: CASSQGRGQGPYEQYF.

The CDR3 here is CASSRGGFNEKLFF. The CDR3 region has the DNA TGTGCCAGCAGCCGAGGTGGGTTTAATGAAAAACTGTTTTTT. V is TRBV11-3 and J is TRBJ1-4; D is ambiguous. The CDR3 loop spans 14 amino acids. Germline-derived CDR1 and CDR2 are SGHNT and YENEEA. V shed 5 bases and J shed 4 bases, with 11 bases lying between them.

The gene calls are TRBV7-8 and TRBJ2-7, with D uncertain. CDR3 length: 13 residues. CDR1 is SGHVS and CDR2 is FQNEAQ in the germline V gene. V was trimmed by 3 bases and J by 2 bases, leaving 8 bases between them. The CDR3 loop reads CASSLRKTYEQYF. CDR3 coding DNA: TGTGCCAGCAGCTTGAGGAAGACCTACGAGCAGTACTTC.

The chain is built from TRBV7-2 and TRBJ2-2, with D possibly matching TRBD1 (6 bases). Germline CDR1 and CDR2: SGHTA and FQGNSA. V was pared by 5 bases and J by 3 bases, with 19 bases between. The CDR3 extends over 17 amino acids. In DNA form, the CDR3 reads TGTGCCAGCAGCCGCTCCCGAGCCAGGGGCTACACCGGGGAGCTGTTTTTT. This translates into CASSRSRARGYTGELFF.

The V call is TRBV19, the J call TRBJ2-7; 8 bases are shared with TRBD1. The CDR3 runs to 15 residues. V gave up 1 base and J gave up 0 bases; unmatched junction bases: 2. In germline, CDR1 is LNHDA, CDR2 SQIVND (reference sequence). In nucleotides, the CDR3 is TGTGCCAGTAGTATAGGGACAGGGAGCTCCTACGAGCAGTACTTC. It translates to CASSIGTGSSYEQYF.

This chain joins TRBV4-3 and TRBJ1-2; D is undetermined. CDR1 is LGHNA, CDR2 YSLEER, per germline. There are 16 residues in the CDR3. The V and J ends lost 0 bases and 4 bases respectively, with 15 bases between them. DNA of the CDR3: TGCGCCAGCAGCCAAGACATTGAACATGGTATCTATGGCTACACCTTC. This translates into CASSQDIEHGIYGYTF.

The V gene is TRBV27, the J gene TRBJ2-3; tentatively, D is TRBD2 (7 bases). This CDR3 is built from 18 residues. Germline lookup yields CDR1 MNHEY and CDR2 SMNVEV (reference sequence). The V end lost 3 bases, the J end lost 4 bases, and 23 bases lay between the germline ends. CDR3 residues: CASSLLVGGGRSSDTQYF. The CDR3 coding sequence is TGTGCCAGCAGTTTGTTGGTGGGGGGGGGCCGATCTTCAGATACGCAGTATTTT.

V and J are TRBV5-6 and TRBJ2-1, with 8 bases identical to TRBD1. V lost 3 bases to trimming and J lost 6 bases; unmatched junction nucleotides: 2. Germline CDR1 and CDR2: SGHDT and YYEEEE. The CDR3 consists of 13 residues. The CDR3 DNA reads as TGTGCCAGCAGCTACGGGACAGGCAATGAGCAGTTCTTC. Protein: CASSYGTGNEQFF.

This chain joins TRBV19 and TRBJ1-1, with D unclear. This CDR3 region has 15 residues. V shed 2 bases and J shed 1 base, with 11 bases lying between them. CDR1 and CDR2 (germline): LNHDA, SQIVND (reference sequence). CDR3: CASSISREGNTEAFF. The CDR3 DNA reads TGTGCCAGTAGTATAAGTAGGGAGGGGAACACTGAAGCTTTCTTT.

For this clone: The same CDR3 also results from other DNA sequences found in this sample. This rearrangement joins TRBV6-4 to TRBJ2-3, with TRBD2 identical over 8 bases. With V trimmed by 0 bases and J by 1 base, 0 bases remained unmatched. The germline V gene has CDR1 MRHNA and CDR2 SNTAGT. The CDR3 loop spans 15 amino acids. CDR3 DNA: TGTGCCAGCAGTGACTCTAGCGGGGGCACAGATACGCAGTATTTT. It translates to CASSDSSGGTDTQYF.

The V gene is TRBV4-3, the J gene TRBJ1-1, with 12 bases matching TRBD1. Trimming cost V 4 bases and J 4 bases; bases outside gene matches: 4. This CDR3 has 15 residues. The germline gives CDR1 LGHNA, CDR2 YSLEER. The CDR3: CASSPGTGGFTEAFF. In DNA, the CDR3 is TGCGCCAGCAGCCCTGGGACAGGGGGCTTCACTGAAGCTTTCTTT.

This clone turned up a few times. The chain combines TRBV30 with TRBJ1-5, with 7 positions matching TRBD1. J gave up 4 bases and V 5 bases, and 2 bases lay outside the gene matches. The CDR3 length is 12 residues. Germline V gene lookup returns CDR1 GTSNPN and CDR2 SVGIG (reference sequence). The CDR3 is CAWGTVNQPQHF. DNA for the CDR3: TGTGCCTGGGGGACAGTTAATCAGCCCCAGCATTTT.

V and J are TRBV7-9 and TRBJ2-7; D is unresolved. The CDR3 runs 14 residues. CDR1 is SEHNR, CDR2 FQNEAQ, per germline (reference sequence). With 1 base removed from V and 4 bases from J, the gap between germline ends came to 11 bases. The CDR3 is CASSLGSSGYEQYF. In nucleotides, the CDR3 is TGTGCCAGCAGCTTAGGAAGTTCCGGGTACGAGCAGTACTTC.

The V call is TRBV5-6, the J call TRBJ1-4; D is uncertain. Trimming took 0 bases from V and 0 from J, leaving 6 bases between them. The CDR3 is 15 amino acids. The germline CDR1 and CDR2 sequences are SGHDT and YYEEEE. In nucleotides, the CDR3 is TGTGCCAGCAGCTTGGCCCGGTCAACTAATGAAAAACTGTTTTTT. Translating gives CASSLARSTNEKLFF.

The chain's CDR3 is CASSRGGGTHEAFF. The CDR3 DNA is TGTGCCAGCAGCCGGGGGGGAGGGACCCATGAAGCTTTCTTT. The chain employs TRBV11-2 and TRBJ1-1; the D gene is possibly TRBD1 (5 bases). The V end lost 5 bases, the J end lost 7 bases, and 17 bases lay between the germline ends. The CDR3 runs to 14 residues. The germline V gene encodes CDR1 SGHAT and CDR2 FQNNGV.

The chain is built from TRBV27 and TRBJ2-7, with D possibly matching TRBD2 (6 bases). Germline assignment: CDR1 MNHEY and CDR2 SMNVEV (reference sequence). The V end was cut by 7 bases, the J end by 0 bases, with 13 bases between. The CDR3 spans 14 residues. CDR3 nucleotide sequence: TGTGCCAGCACTGGTGTGGGGGGCTCCTACGAGCAGTACTTC. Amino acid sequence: CASTGVGGSYEQYF.

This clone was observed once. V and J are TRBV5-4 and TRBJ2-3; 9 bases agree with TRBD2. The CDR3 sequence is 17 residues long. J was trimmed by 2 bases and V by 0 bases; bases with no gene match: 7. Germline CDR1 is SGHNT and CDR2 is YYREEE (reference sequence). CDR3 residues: CASSLGPGLALTDTQYF. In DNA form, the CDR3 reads TGTGCCAGCAGCTTGGGACCGGGACTAGCACTCACAGATACGCAGTATTTT.

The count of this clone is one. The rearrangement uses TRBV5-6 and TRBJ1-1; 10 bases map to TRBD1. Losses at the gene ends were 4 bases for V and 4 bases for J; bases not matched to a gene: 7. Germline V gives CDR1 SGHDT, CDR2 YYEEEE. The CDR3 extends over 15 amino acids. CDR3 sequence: CASSPPDRGTTEAFF. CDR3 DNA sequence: TGTGCCAGCAGCCCACCGGACAGGGGGACCACTGAAGCTTTCTTT. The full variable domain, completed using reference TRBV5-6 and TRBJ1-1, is DAGVTQSPTHLIKTRGQQVTLRCSPKSGHDTVSWYQQALGQGPQFIFQYYEEEERQRGNFPDRFSGHQFPNYSSELNVNALLLGDSALYLCASSPPDRGTTEAFFGQGTRLTVV.

The CDR3 sequence is CASSLARDSWQYGYTF. The CDR3 bases are TGTGCCAGCAGTCTTGCCCGGGACTCTTGGCAGTATGGCTACACCTTC. The gene calls are TRBV28 and TRBJ1-2; a weak D match, TRBD1 (5 bases). Trimming stripped 5 bases from V and 5 bases from J, with 21 bases between. Germline CDR1 MDHEN, CDR2 SYDVKM. This CDR3 has 16 residues.